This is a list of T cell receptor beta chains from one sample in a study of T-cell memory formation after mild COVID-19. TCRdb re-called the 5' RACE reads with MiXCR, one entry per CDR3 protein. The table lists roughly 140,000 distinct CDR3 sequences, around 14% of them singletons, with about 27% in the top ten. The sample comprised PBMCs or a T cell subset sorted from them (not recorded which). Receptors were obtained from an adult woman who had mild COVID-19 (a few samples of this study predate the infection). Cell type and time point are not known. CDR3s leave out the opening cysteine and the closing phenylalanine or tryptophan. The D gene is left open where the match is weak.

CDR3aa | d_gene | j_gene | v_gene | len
ATSDWGSDTQY | NA | TRBJ2-3 | TRBV24-1 | 11
ASSPSPGEQRLVLF | NA | TRBJ1-4 | TRBV7-9 | 14
ASSLARSVAETQY | NA | TRBJ2-5 | TRBV7-9 | 13
ASSRDGSGGTQY | NA | TRBJ2-3 | TRBV4-1 | 12
ASSLADRKYGYT | NA | TRBJ1-2 | TRBV7-9 | 12
ASSQGQGANQPQH | TRBD1 | TRBJ1-5 | TRBV4-1 | 13
ASSPGGHTEAF | NA | TRBJ1-1 | TRBV5-6 | 11
SVGLGQGYEQY | TRBD1 | TRBJ2-7 | TRBV29-1 | 11
ASSSTFGHPEREAF | NA | TRBJ1-1 | TRBV6-5 | 14
ATSRGGQGDTQY | TRBD1 | TRBJ2-3 | TRBV15 | 12
AISESTDIEY | NA | TRBJ2-5 | TRBV10-3 | 10
ASSQAGTRDTQY | TRBD2 | TRBJ2-3 | TRBV11-2 | 12
ASTQGVNYGYT | TRBD1 | TRBJ1-2 | TRBV6-6 | 11
ASSQSTHNEQF | NA | TRBJ2-1 | TRBV16 | 11
ASSFRAGVKGWNTEAF | NA | TRBJ1-1 | TRBV12-3/TRBV12-4 | 16
ASSLAGTQGKKLF | NA | TRBJ1-4 | TRBV5-1 | 13
ASQTGRTGYEQY | TRBD1 | TRBJ2-7 | TRBV5-6 | 12
ASSHPGAVSSANYGYT | NA | TRBJ1-2 | TRBV4-2 | 16
SARDIRYEQY | NA | TRBJ2-7 | TRBV20-1 | 10
ASSQDPLQPQH | NA | TRBJ1-5 | TRBV7-9 | 11
ASSLRGRSETQY | TRBD1 | TRBJ2-5 | TRBV12-3/TRBV12-4 | 12
ASSAGQITEAF | NA | TRBJ1-1 | TRBV5-1 | 11
ATSESWGADTEAF | NA | TRBJ1-1 | TRBV15 | 13
SVLLNIQY | NA | TRBJ2-4 | TRBV29-1 | 8
ASSARADTYSGNTIY | NA | TRBJ1-3 | TRBV11-2 | 15
ASSQSSYYGTGGDTQY | TRBD1 | TRBJ2-3 | TRBV23-1 | 16
ASSRDPNTGELF | NA | TRBJ2-2 | TRBV2 | 12
SARDLPPIEQY | NA | TRBJ2-7 | TRBV20-1 | 11
ASSSTSSITDTQY | NA | TRBJ2-3 | TRBV27 | 13
ASSSLGDGYT | NA | TRBJ1-2 | TRBV7-2 | 10
ASSLSRGNSYNEQF | NA | TRBJ2-1 | TRBV27 | 14
ASSLAQEQY | NA | TRBJ2-3 | TRBV7-6 | 9
AWSVHRVTEAF | NA | TRBJ1-1 | TRBV30 | 11
ATSLGNYGYT | NA | TRBJ1-2 | TRBV24-1 | 10
SARNPYPEGGWDNEQF | NA | TRBJ2-1 | TRBV20-1 | 16
ASKEGAGYEQY | NA | TRBJ2-7 | TRBV6-2/TRBV6-3 | 11
ASSSGAGGDYNEQF | TRBD2 | TRBJ2-1 | TRBV7-8 | 14
ASSFPRVSPGELF | NA | TRBJ2-2 | TRBV12-3/TRBV12-4 | 13
ASSRGRSPDTQY | TRBD1 | TRBJ2-3 | TRBV7-2 | 12
ASSDLAPNEQF | NA | TRBJ2-1 | TRBV2 | 11
SARVRDTGELF | NA | TRBJ2-2 | TRBV20-1 | 11
SVEVRETGMPEAF | NA | TRBJ1-1 | TRBV29-1 | 13
ASSIVMNTEAF | NA | TRBJ1-1 | TRBV19 | 11
ASSRTGTEVSGYEQY | TRBD1 | TRBJ2-7 | TRBV5-4 | 15
ASSSNQLNTGELF | NA | TRBJ2-2 | TRBV11-2 | 13
SANPTGIVSYEQY | TRBD1 | TRBJ2-7 | TRBV20-1 | 13
ASSTRTGGFNEQF | TRBD1 | TRBJ2-1 | TRBV5-4 | 13
ASSLTHGRGQY | NA | TRBJ2-7 | TRBV4-3 | 11
ASSVRWDRGVGEQY | TRBD1 | TRBJ2-7 | TRBV9 | 14
ATVDRFYTEAF | NA | TRBJ1-1 | TRBV24-1 | 11
ASNRGFTPDWDEQF | NA | TRBJ2-1 | TRBV11-2 | 14
ASSVERGPKGRGANVLT | NA | TRBJ2-6 | TRBV9 | 17
ASSLEAGQLADTQY | NA | TRBJ2-3 | TRBV5-1 | 14
ATSSSSLVWGEKLF | NA | TRBJ1-4 | TRBV15 | 14
ASSARDGTPYEQY | NA | TRBJ2-7 | TRBV2 | 13
ASSPPDSNQPQH | NA | TRBJ1-5 | TRBV7-9 | 12
ASSQAGTGYYEQY | NA | TRBJ2-7 | TRBV4-1 | 13
ASSWASSYNEQF | NA | TRBJ2-1 | TRBV5-1 | 12
ASSLSPTDTQY | NA | TRBJ2-3 | TRBV12-3/TRBV12-4 | 11
ASQGPAGGGYEQY | TRBD2 | TRBJ2-7 | TRBV7-9 | 13